A selection of T cell receptor beta chains follows, all from one sample in a study of Ad26.COV2.S vaccination and SARS-CoV-2 variants. TCRdb's table, derived via immunoSEQ multiplex PCR, lists solely in-frame clones and lacks some. The sample carries around 450,000 clones, roughly 90% recorded once. This specimen was peripheral blood, taken in a trial of Ad26.COV2.S vaccine versus placebo. All receptors derive from a person aged 18-65 years who received the Ad26.COV2.S COVID-19 vaccine or a placebo. Each CDR3 is given with its conserved first and last residue. A D gene is named only where the DNA matches it firmly. Clone size is shown for a subset of rows, as once, few, many or a class of expanded clone.

len	v_gene	j_gene	d_gene	abundance	CDR3nt	CDR3aa
15	TRBV4-1	TRBJ2-3	TRBD2	few	TGCGCCAGCAGCCAGAGCGAACTAGCGACAGATACGCAGTATTTT	CASSQSELATDTQYF
17	TRBV18	TRBJ2-1	-	-	TGTGCCAGCTCACCACGGGGCGGGGGCCTGGTTTACAATGAGCAGTTCTTC	CASSPRGGGLVYNEQFF
14	TRBV3-1/TRBV3-2	TRBJ2-7	-	-	TGTGCCAGCAGCCAAGGCGCCGGTCCCTACGAGCAGTACTTC	CASSQGAGPYEQYF
12	TRBV4-2	TRBJ2-7	-	once	TGTGCCAGCAGCCAAGATTATCGCGAGCAGTACTTC	CASSQDYREQYF
13	TRBV6-5	TRBJ1-2	TRBD1	once	TGTGCCAGCAGACTCAGGGGGCACTATGGCTACACCTTC	CASRLRGHYGYTF
15	TRBV11-2	TRBJ2-7	TRBD1	-	TGTGCCAGCAGCCCCACCGGGACAGGGGGCGACGAGCAGTACTTC	CASSPTGTGGDEQYF
15	TRBV7-2	TRBJ2-1	-	many	TGTGCCAGCAGCTTAGTTTGGGGGCGAGTGCATGAGCAGTTCTTC	CASSLVWGRVHEQFF
16	TRBV28	TRBJ2-5	TRBD2	-	TGTGCCAGCAGTCCCCATAGCGGGGGGGCCGGTGAGACCCAGTACTTC	CASSPHSGGAGETQYF
15	TRBV7-9	TRBJ2-7	-	-	TGTGCCAGCAGCTTAGCGGGGGACCGCCACTACGAGCAGTACTTC	CASSLAGDRHYEQYF
15	TRBV7-9	TRBJ2-7	TRBD1	-	TGTGCCAGCCGCCTCTCTGACAGGGGACCCTACGAGCAGTACTTC	CASRLSDRGPYEQYF
15	TRBV2	TRBJ2-2	-	-	TGTGCCAGCAGTGAATATTCTCTGAACACCGGGGAGCTGTTTTTT	CASSEYSLNTGELFF
13	TRBV30	TRBJ1-2	-	-	TGTGCCTGGAGTGTAGGGGGGGCGTCTGGCTACACCTTC	CAWSVGGASGYTF
15	TRBV7-9	TRBJ1-3	-	-	TGTGCCAGCAGCTTAGCGACGGGGGCTGGAAACACCATATATTTT	CASSLATGAGNTIYF
16	TRBV2	TRBJ1-3	-	-	TGTGCCAGCAGTGAGCGGTCGGACCTCTCTGGAAACACCATATATTTT	CASSERSDLSGNTIYF
14	TRBV11-2	TRBJ1-2	-	-	TGTGCCAGCAGCTTGACGGGGACGAACTATGGCTACACCTTC	CASSLTGTNYGYTF